What follows is one T cell receptor beta chain and its context. Its antigen is not identified. The data were obtained in a study of radiotherapy plus CTLA-4 blockade in lung cancer. The study's findings and limits: Increased serum interferon-beta after radiation also reportedly predicted response strongly.

The study treated chemo-refractory metastatic non-small-cell lung cancer patients with focal radiation plus ipilimumab CTLA-4 blockade. The ends were cut back, 0 bases at V and 10 bases at J, with 10 bases in the middle. The CDR3 is made up of 13 amino acids. Per germline, CDR1 LGHNA and CDR2 YSLEER. Clones were sequenced by immunoSEQ multiplex PCR, and TCRdb holds only the in-frame ones, with some missing. The table includes roughly 58,000 clones, approximately 84% detected once. The receptor was isolated from a human donor with non-small cell lung cancer whose response to radiotherapy plus ipilimumab could not be evaluated. V is TRBV4-3 and J is TRBJ2-1, with a tentative D call TRBD1 (5 bases). This specimen consisted of peripheral blood, obtained from a patient treated with radiotherapy plus ipilimumab. CDR3 region: CASSQEGRAEQFF. DNA for the CDR3: TGCGCCAGCAGCCAAGAGGGGCGCGCCGAGCAGTTCTTC.